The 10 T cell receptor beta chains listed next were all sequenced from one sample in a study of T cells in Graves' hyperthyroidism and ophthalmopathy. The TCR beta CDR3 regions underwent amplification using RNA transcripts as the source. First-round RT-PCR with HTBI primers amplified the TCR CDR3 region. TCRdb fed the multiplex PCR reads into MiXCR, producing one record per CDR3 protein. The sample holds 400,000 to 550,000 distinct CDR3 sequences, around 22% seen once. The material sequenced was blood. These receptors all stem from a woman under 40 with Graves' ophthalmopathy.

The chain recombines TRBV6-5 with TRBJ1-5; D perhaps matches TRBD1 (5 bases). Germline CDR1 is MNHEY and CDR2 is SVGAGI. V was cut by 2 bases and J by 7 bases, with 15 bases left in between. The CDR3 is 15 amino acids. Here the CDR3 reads CASSYKGVGRQPQHF. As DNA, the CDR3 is TGTGCCAGCAGTTACAAAGGGGTGGGAAGACAGCCCCAGCATTTT.

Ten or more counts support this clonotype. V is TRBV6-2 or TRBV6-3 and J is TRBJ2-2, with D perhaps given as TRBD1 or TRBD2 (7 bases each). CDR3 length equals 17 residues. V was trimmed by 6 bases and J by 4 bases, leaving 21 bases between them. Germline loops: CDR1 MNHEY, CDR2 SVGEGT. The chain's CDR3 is CASRSWEGARVTGELFF. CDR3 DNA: TGTGCCAGCAGATCCTGGGAGGGGGCAAGAGTCACCGGGGAGCTGTTTTTT.

CDR3 amino acids: CSARDSTQGNGYTF. Written as DNA, the CDR3 is TGCAGTGCTAGAGATTCGACCCAGGGGAATGGCTACACCTTC. The genes are TRBV20-1 and TRBJ1-2, with D maybe TRBD1 (6 bases). The V gene's germline CDR1 is DFQATT and CDR2 SNEGSKA (reference sequence). V was shortened by 0 bases and J by 6 bases, with 14 bases between the two germline ends. The CDR3 is 14 residues long.

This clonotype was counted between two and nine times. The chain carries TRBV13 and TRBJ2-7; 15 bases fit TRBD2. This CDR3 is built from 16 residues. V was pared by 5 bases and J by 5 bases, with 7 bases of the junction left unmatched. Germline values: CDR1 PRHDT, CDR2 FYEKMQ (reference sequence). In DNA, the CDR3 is TGTGCCAGCAGCCTCGGACTAGCGGGAGGGAATGACGAGCAGTACTTC. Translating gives CASSLGLAGGNDEQYF. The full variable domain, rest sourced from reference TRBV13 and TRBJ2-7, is AAGVIQSPRHLIKEKRETATLKCYPIPRHDTVYWYQQGPGQDPQFLISFYEKMQSDKGSIPDRFSAQQFSDYHSELNMSSLELGDSALYFCASSLGLAGGNDEQYFGPGTRLTVT.

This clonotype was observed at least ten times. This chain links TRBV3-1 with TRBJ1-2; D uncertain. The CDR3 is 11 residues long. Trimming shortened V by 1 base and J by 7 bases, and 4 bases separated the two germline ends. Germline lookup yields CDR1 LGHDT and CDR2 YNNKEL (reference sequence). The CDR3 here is CASSQAFGYTF. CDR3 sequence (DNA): TGTGCCAGCAGCCAAGCATTTGGCTACACCTTC.

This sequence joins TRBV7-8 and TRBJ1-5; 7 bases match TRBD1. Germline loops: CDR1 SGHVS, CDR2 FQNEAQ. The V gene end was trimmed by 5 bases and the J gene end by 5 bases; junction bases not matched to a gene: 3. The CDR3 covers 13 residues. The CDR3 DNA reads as TGTGCCAGCAGCGGACAGGATCATCAGCCCCAGCATTTT. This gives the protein CASSGQDHQPQHF.

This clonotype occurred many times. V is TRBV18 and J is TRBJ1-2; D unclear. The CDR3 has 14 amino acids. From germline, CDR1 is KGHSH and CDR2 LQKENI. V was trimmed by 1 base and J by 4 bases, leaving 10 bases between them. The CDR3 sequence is CASSPLEGPYGYTF. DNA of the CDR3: TGTGCCAGCTCACCACTGGAAGGGCCCTATGGCTACACCTTC.

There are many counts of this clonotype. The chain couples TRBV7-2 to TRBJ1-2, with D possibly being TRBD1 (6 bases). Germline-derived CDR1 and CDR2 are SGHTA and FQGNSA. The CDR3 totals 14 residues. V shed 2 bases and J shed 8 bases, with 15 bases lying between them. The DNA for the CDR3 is TGTGCCAGCAGCTTAACCCCTACGACAGGAGGCTACACCTTC. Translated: CASSLTPTTGGYTF.

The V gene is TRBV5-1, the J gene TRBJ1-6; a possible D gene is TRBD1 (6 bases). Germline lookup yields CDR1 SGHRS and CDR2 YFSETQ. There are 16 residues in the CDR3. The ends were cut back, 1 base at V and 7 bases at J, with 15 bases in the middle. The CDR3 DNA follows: TGCGCCAGCAGCTTGCTTGGGGGGGCCGAGAATTCACCCCTCCACTTT. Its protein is CASSLLGGAENSPLHF.

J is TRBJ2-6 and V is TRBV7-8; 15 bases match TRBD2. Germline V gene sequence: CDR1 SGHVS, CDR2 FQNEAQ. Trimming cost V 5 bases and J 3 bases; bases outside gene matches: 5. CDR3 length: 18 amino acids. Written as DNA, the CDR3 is TGTGCCAGCAGCCTCCCGGGACTAGCGGGAGGTGGGGCCAACGTCCTGACTTTC. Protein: CASSLPGLAGGGANVLTF.